This T cell receptor (beta chain) was identified during a study of CD8+ T cells in alopecia areata. Study in general: Treated patients took oral tofacitinib at 5 to 10 mg twice daily. The study, taken as a whole, reports: Throughout tofacitinib, many expanded lesional clones continued to persist in scalp and blood. Scalp sample data also include resident alphabeta T cells from normal skin.

Turning to this clone: Its antigen is as yet unknown.

As to treatment: oral pan-JAK inhibitor, 5-10 mg twice daily. Researchers took lesional scalp punch biopsies and peripheral blood from people who were alopecia areata patients. Extracted from the samples, RNA was reverse transcribed into cDNA to serve as the sequencing template. Method: immunoSEQ multiplex PCR; TCRdb's copy keeps in-frame clones and lacks some. The sample lists around 200,000 clones, about 48% seen once, with under 14% in the top ten. Per the germline V gene, CDR1 is GTSNPN and CDR2 is SVGIG (reference sequence). This CDR3 comprises 17 residues. With 0 bases removed from V and 3 bases from J, the gap between germline ends came to 20 bases.

The origin of this receptor is a human donor with alopecia areata. The chain joins TRBV30 to TRBJ1-1; D possibly corresponds to TRBD1 (5 bases). Source: CD8+ T cells sorted from blood, taken at week 24, from a patient treated with tofacitinib. CDR3 in amino acids: CAWSVRQGTSWDTEAFF. CDR3 in DNA: TGTGCCTGGAGTGTTCGGCAGGGAACATCGTGGGACACTGAAGCTTTCTTT.